This paragraph reports one T cell receptor beta chain. The sample belongs to a study of blood T cell repertoires in COVID-19. Germline V gives CDR1 ENHRY, CDR2 SYGVKD. This CDR3 has 13 residues. J lost 3 bases, V lost 9 bases, and 4 bases had no gene match. The table came from immunoSEQ multiplex PCR; TCRdb's copy has only in-frame clones and leaves some out. The data contain a few hundred thousand clones, approximately 84% of them singletons. This chain links TRBV10-3 with TRBJ1-1, with 10 nucleotides matching TRBD1. The sequence derives from a man aged 45-60 years who had recovered from COVID-19. The sequencing input was PBMCs or T cells enriched from blood (not recorded which). DNA of the CDR3: TGTGCCATGCGGACAGGGGGGTACACTGAAGCTTTCTTT. It codes for CAMRTGGYTEAFF.